The next 21 T cell receptor beta chains were all read from a single sample in a study of blood T cell repertoires in COVID-19. The repertoire was sequenced with immunoSEQ multiplex PCR; TCRdb's copy has only in-frame clones and lacks some. The data show about 220,000 clones, with approximately 83% seen just once and more than 3% held by the top ten. Material for sequencing was PBMCs or T cells enriched from blood (not recorded which). These receptor sequences come from a woman in her sixties who had recovered from COVID-19.

This sequence joins TRBV9 and TRBJ1-1; TRBD1 might be the D (5 bases). CDR1 and CDR2 (germline): SGDLS, YYNGEE. The CDR3 length is 16 residues. Trimming removed 4 bases at V and 11 bases at J, with 27 bases between. As DNA, the CDR3 is TGTGCCAGCAGCCCACATAATCCCCCTGACAGCCGCATGGCTTTCTTT. Translated, it gives CASSPHNPPDSRMAFF.

The rearrangement joins TRBV3-1 (or the pseudogene TRBV3-2) to TRBJ1-2; tentatively, D is TRBD1 (6 bases). Between the trimmed V and J ends, which lost 2 bases and 3 bases, there was a span of 16 bases. The CDR3 loop spans 16 amino acids. The germline gives CDR1 LGHDT, CDR2 YNNKEL (reference sequence). CDR3 residues: CASSQRTAALDYGYTF. CDR3 coding DNA: TGTGCCAGCAGCCAACGGACAGCCGCCTTGGACTATGGCTACACCTTC.

The chain couples TRBV18 to TRBJ2-5; 11 bases map to TRBD2. The germline V gene encodes CDR1 KGHSH and CDR2 LQKENI. The CDR3 is made up of 18 amino acids. Losses at the gene ends were 0 bases for V and 9 bases for J; bases not matched to a gene: 15. The CDR3 nucleotides are TGTGCCAGCTCACCACCGGATTTACTAGCGGGGGCTCCGGGGGCCCAGTACTTC. Translation gives CASSPPDLLAGAPGAQYF.

The V gene is TRBV5-4, the J gene TRBJ2-7; 7 bases are shared with TRBD2. Per the germline V gene, CDR1 is SGHNT and CDR2 is YYREEE (reference sequence). CDR3 length: 15 residues. J lost 1 base, V lost 2 bases, and 6 bases had no gene match. The CDR3 sequence: CASSFGAGVSYEQYF. CDR3 sequence (DNA): TGTGCCAGCAGCTTCGGGGCGGGAGTGTCCTACGAGCAGTACTTC.

In this sample, this clone turned up once. The chain has TRBV4-1 and TRBJ1-2; D possibly corresponds to TRBD1 (5 bases). The CDR3 contains 15 residues. Germline CDR1 is MGHRA and CDR2 is YSYEKL. Trimming cost V 3 bases and J 2 bases, with 13 bases left between them. The CDR3 reads CASSQEGTQNYGYTF. Written as DNA, the CDR3 is TGCGCCAGCAGCCAGGAGGGGACCCAGAACTATGGCTACACCTTC.

This clone was recorded only once. The J gene is TRBJ1-4, the V gene TRBV25-1; no clear D gene. V was trimmed by 7 bases and J by 0 bases, leaving 9 bases between them. This CDR3 is 14 amino acids long. Germline-derived CDR1 and CDR2 are MGHDK and SYGVNS. CDR3 bases: TGTGCCAGCACCTACTCTGCAACTAATGAAAAACTGTTTTTT. The encoded protein is CASTYSATNEKLFF. The variable domain in full, with the rest retrieved from reference TRBV25-1 and TRBJ1-4, is EADIYQTPRYLVIGTGKKITLECSQTMGHDKMYWYQQDPGMELHLIHYSYGVNSTEKGDLSSESTVSRIRTEHFPLTLESARPSHTSQYLCASTYSATNEKLFFGSGTQLSVL.

The chain couples TRBV5-4 to TRBJ1-3, with TRBD1 as a possible D gene (6 bases). The V end lost 6 bases, the J end lost 4 bases, and 14 bases lay between the germline ends. Per germline, CDR1 SGHNT and CDR2 YYREEE (reference sequence). The CDR3 contains 14 residues. CDR3 sequence (DNA): TGTGCCAGCACCTGGGCAGGGGACGGAAACACCATATATTTT. Its protein is CASTWAGDGNTIYF.

This chain joins TRBV6-5 and TRBJ2-7; tentatively, D is TRBD1 (5 bases). The germline gives CDR1 MNHEY, CDR2 SVGAGI. CDR3 length equals 14 residues. Trimming took off 6 bases at V and 3 bases at J, with 15 bases between the two ends. The CDR3 DNA reads as TGTGCCAGCAGACAGGCCGCCTTTGACTACGAGCAGTACTTC. It is translated as CASRQAAFDYEQYF.

A single count supports this clone. V gene TRBV18 combines with J gene TRBJ2-1, with 9 positions matching TRBD2. CDR1 KGHSH and CDR2 LQKENI come from the germline V gene. V dropped 3 bases and J dropped 0; count of bases not matched to a gene: 0. The CDR3 runs 15 residues. CDR3 region: CASSPTSGSYNEQFF. As DNA, the CDR3 is TGTGCCAGCTCACCGACTAGCGGCTCCTACAATGAGCAGTTCTTC.

The chain recombines TRBV9 with TRBJ2-3; TRBD2 matches 8 bases. CDR1 and CDR2 from the germline V gene are SGDLS and YYNGEE. The CDR3 covers 13 residues. J was trimmed by 2 bases and V by 7 bases; bases with no gene match: 3. Written as DNA, the CDR3 is TGTGCCAGCGGTAGCGGGGCCACAGATACGCAGTATTTT. Amino acids: CASGSGATDTQYF. The whole variable domain, filled in from reference TRBV9 and TRBJ2-3, reads DSGVTQTPKHLITATGQRVTLRCSPRSGDLSVYWYQQSLDQGLQFLIQYYNGEERAKGNILERFSAQQFPDLHSELNLSSLELGDSALYFCASGSGATDTQYFGPGTRLTVL.

In this sample, this clone turned up once. This rearrangement joins TRBV5-5 to TRBJ1-1; D is possibly TRBD1 (5 bases). The CDR3 has 13 residues. With 7 bases removed from V and 1 base from J, the gap between germline ends came to 11 bases. Looked up from germline, CDR1 is SGHKS and CDR2 is YYEKEE (reference sequence). In DNA form, the CDR3 reads TGTGCCAGCTATTGGCAGGGGAACACTGAAGCTTTCTTT. Protein sequence: CASYWQGNTEAFF.

The J gene is TRBJ2-3, the V gene TRBV18, with 8 nucleotides matching TRBD2. Germline V gene data show CDR1 as KGHSH and CDR2 as LQKENI. The J segment lost 1 base and the V segment lost 6 bases, leaving 6 bases of the junction unmatched. The CDR3 consists of 15 residues. CDR3: CASSPSGGRTDTQYF. The CDR3 DNA sequence: TGTGCCAGCTCTCCCAGCGGGGGCCGCACAGATACGCAGTATTTT.

This clone came up a few times. This chain joins TRBV19 and TRBJ2-7; D unresolved. The CDR3 has 14 amino acids. Germline CDR1 reads LNHDA; CDR2 reads SQIVND (reference sequence). Trimming removed 1 base from V and 3 bases from J, with 10 bases in between. The CDR3 loop reads CASSIGPGLYEQYF. The CDR3 coding sequence is TGTGCCAGTAGTATAGGGCCGGGTCTCTACGAGCAGTACTTC.

The J gene is TRBJ1-3, the V gene TRBV7-9; 8 bases are shared with TRBD1. The CDR3 consists of 17 residues. The V segment lost 2 bases and the J segment 1 base; nucleotides outside the gene matches: 7. Germline assignment: CDR1 SEHNR and CDR2 FQNEAQ (reference sequence). DNA for the CDR3: TGTGCCAGCAGCTTAAGGCCCCGACAGGGGTCTGGAAACACCATATATTTT. Translated: CASSLRPRQGSGNTIYF.

The rearrangement links TRBV29-1 to TRBJ2-7, with a weak D call TRBD2 (7 bases). In germline, CDR1 is SQVTM, CDR2 ANQGSEA. The CDR3 totals 13 residues. Trimming removed 4 bases at V and 6 bases at J, with 16 bases between. The CDR3 loop reads CSVAKGGSAEQYF. In nucleotides, the CDR3 is TGCAGCGTTGCTAAGGGGGGGTCCGCCGAGCAGTACTTC.

In this sample, this clone turned up once. The chain's CDR3 is CASKRASSTDTQYF. The CDR3 DNA reads as TGTGCCAGCAAGCGGGCGTCTAGCACAGATACGCAGTATTTT. This chain joins TRBV6-5 and TRBJ2-3; D might be TRBD2 (6 bases). Trimming stripped 7 bases from V and 0 bases from J, with 11 bases between. The CDR3 loop spans 14 amino acids. In germline, CDR1 is MNHEY, CDR2 SVGAGI.

This clone came up once. The genes are TRBV6-1 and TRBJ2-7, with 7 bases that match TRBD2. The length of the CDR3 is 15 residues. Trimming cost V 1 base and J 0 bases; bases outside gene matches: 3. Germline assignment: CDR1 MNHNS and CDR2 SASEGT. In DNA, the CDR3 is TGTGCCAGCAGTGAAGGGCTAGCGGACTCCTACGAGCAGTACTTC. It specifies CASSEGLADSYEQYF.

The gene calls are TRBV11-2 and TRBJ1-3; 8 bases are shared with TRBD1. The CDR3 is 14 residues long. The V gene end was trimmed by 5 bases and the J gene end by 1 base; junction bases not matched to a gene: 1. The germline CDR1 and CDR2 sequences are SGHAT and FQNNGV. In DNA form, the CDR3 reads TGTGCCAGCAGCCAGGGGGCATCTGGAAACACCATATATTTT. This translates into CASSQGASGNTIYF.

The chain uses TRBV18 and TRBJ1-5; TRBD1 matches 7 bases. The CDR3 runs 16 residues. The V segment lost 3 bases and the J segment 3 bases; nucleotides outside the gene matches: 8. Per germline, CDR1 KGHSH and CDR2 LQKENI. Written as DNA, the CDR3 is TGTGCCAGCTCACCCGGACAGGCCGAACTCAATCAGCCCCAGCATTTT. It translates to CASSPGQAELNQPQHF.

The V call is TRBV29-1, the J call TRBJ2-1, with 8 bases fitting TRBD1. Trimming removed 7 bases from V and 8 bases from J; junction bases left unmatched: 7. Germline CDR1 is SQVTM and CDR2 is ANQGSEA. The CDR3 sequence is 12 residues long. The chain's CDR3 is CSARDRPHEQFF. In nucleotides, the CDR3 is TGCAGCGCTAGGGACAGGCCCCATGAGCAGTTCTTC.

This clone showed up just once. This chain uses TRBV2 with TRBJ1-5; D gene ambiguous. The germline V and J ends were trimmed by 6 bases and 4 bases, with 10 bases remaining between them. The CDR3 totals 13 residues. Germline V CDR1 and CDR2: SNHLY, FYNNEI. CDR3 DNA sequence: TGTGCCAGCAGCCTCCAGGCGAATCAGCCCCAGCATTTT. It specifies CASSLQANQPQHF. Looking up the rest from reference TRBV2 and TRBJ1-5 gives the full variable domain: EPEVTQTPSHQVTQMGQEVILRCVPISNHLYFYWYRQILGQKVEFLVSFYNNEISEKSEIFDDQFSVERPDGSNFTLKIRSTKLEDSAMYFCASSLQANQPQHFGDGTRLSIL.